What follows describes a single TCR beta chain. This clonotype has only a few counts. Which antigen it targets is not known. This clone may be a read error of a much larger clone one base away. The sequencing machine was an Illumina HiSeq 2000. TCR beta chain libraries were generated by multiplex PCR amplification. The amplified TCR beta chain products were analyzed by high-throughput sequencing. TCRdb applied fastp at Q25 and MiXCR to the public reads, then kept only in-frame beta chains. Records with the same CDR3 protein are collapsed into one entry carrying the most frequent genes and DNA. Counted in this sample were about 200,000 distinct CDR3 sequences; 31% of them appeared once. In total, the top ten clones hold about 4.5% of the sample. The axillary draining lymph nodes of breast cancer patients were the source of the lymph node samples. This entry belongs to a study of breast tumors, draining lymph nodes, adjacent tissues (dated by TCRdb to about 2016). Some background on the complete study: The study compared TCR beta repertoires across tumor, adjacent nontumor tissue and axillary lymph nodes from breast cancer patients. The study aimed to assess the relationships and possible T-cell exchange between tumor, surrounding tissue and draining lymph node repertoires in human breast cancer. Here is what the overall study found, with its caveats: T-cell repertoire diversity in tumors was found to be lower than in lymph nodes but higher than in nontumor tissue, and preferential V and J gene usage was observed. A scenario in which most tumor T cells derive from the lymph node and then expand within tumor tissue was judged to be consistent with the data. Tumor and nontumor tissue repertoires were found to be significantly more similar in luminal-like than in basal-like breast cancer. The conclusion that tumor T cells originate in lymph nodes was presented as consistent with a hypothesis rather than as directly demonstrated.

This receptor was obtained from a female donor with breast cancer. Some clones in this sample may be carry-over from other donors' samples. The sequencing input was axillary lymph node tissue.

The sequenced DNA: TGTGGCAGCAGCGTCGGACTAGCGTACAATGAGCAGTTCTTC. Its protein reads: CGSSVGLAYNEQFF. Recombination connected TRBV5-4 to TRBJ2-1, and 9 bases in between align with TRBD2. Inclusive of the bounding cysteine and phenylalanine, the CDR3 is 14 residues long. The kept DNA is CDR3 alone, 42 bases in frame from the first base. From a lookup of the germline V gene (reference sequence), CDR1 and CDR2 are SGHNT and YYREEE.